The 13 T cell receptor beta chains reported below all come from one sample, sequenced in a study of radiation and T cells in renal cell carcinoma. Indicated time point: blood 2 weeks post-SBRT. Described treatment: 15 Gy SBRT to primary tumor, nephrectomy 4 weeks later. Generated by immunoSEQ multiplex PCR, the TCRdb table keeps only in-frame clones and is missing some. This repertoire shows 100,000 to 150,000 clones, 81% found once; its top ten account for roughly 6%. Sequences were derived from blood, sampled from a patient whose treatment included radiotherapy and nephrectomy. These TCRs come from a middle-aged man with renal cell carcinoma.

In this sample, this clone turned up a few times. The V and J genes are TRBV5-1 and TRBJ2-6; D call uncertain. Trimming pared 2 bases from V and 1 base from J, leaving 4 bases between. Germline values: CDR1 SGHRS, CDR2 YFSETQ. The CDR3 runs to 14 residues. The CDR3 DNA reads as TGCGCCAGCAGCTTTATGTCTGGGGCCAACGTCCTGACTTTC. It codes for CASSFMSGANVLTF.

V gene TRBV6-5 combines with J gene TRBJ1-1; no clear D. This CDR3 is 15 amino acids long. Trimming shortened V by 3 bases and J by 1 base, and 12 bases separated the two germline ends. The V gene's germline CDR1 is MNHEY and CDR2 SVGAGI. CDR3 in DNA: TGTGCCAGCAGTTATTCTTGGCCACCGAACACTGAAGCTTTCTTT. Protein sequence: CASSYSWPPNTEAFF.

The gene calls are TRBV27 and TRBJ2-7; unclear D gene. This CDR3 region has 12 residues. Germline V gene lookup returns CDR1 MNHEY and CDR2 SMNVEV (reference sequence). V dropped 1 base and J dropped 4 bases, with 5 bases sitting between them. CDR3 DNA sequence: TGTGCCAGCAGTTTATACGGTTACGAGCAGTACTTC. Residues: CASSLYGYEQYF.

This clone was seen many times. The same CDR3 is also encoded by other DNA sequences in this sample. V is TRBV15 and J is TRBJ1-1, with 7 bases lining up with TRBD1. The CDR3 runs to 16 residues. The germline gives CDR1 LNHNV, CDR2 YYDKDF (reference sequence). J lost 4 bases, V lost 0 bases, and 8 bases had no gene match. DNA of the CDR3: TGTGCCACCAGCAGAGAGGTGAGGGGGCGCTCCACTGAAGCTTTCTTT. This translates into CATSREVRGRSTEAFF.

For the CDR3, the DNA is TGCAGTGCTAGCCTGTACGATACGCAGTATTTT. Translating gives CSASLYDTQYF. The genes are TRBV20-1 and TRBJ2-3; D is undetermined. The germline gives CDR1 DFQATT, CDR2 SNEGSKA (reference sequence). With 3 bases removed from V and 6 bases from J, the gap between germline ends came to 7 bases. CDR3 length: 11 residues.

The sample holds one count of this clone. The chain is built from TRBV5-6 and TRBJ2-3, with D tentatively TRBD2 (5 bases). Trimming took 3 bases from V and 3 from J, leaving 14 bases between them. The CDR3 is 15 amino acids. Germline lookup yields CDR1 SGHDT and CDR2 YYEEEE. In DNA, the CDR3 is TGTGCCAGCAGCTCGTGGGGAGTGGTGACAGATACGCAGTATTTT. This translates into CASSSWGVVTDTQYF. The whole variable domain, remainder taken from reference TRBV5-6 and TRBJ2-3, is DAGVTQSPTHLIKTRGQQVTLRCSPKSGHDTVSWYQQALGQGPQFIFQYYEEEERQRGNFPDRFSGHQFPNYSSELNVNALLLGDSALYLCASSSWGVVTDTQYFGPGTRLTVL.

The chain couples TRBV27 to TRBJ2-3, with a weak D call TRBD2 (5 bases). Germline lookup yields CDR1 MNHEY and CDR2 SMNVEV (reference sequence). The CDR3 loop spans 18 amino acids. Trimming took 0 bases from V and 2 from J, leaving 18 bases between them. CDR3: CASSLSFPTTTITDTQYF. The DNA for the CDR3 is TGTGCCAGCAGTTTATCGTTTCCGACTACAACAATCACAGATACGCAGTATTTT.

This sequence joins TRBV19 and TRBJ2-2, with a possible D match to TRBD2 (6 bases). V gave up 10 bases and J gave up 0 bases, with 18 bases separating them. The CDR3 is 16 residues long. The germline V gene has CDR1 LNHDA and CDR2 SQIVND (reference sequence). The CDR3 bases are TGTGCCACTACGAGGAATAGCGGAACGAACACCGGGGAGCTGTTTTTT. Protein product: CATTRNSGTNTGELFF.

The CDR3 DNA follows: TGTGCCAGCAGCCGGGACAGGGAGGGGAAGGAGCAGTACTTC. Protein product: CASSRDREGKEQYF. The V and J genes are TRBV11-2 and TRBJ2-7; the match to TRBD1 covers 9 bases. With V trimmed by 5 bases and J by 7 bases, 9 bases remained unmatched. CDR1 and CDR2 from the germline V gene are SGHAT and FQNNGV. CDR3 length equals 14 residues.

The chain recombines TRBV5-1 with TRBJ1-4; maybe TRBD1 (5 bases). Germline CDR1 is SGHRS and CDR2 is YFSETQ. This CDR3 is 14 amino acids long. Between the trimmed V and J ends, which lost 4 bases and 3 bases, there was a span of 10 bases. CDR3: CASSPGGANEKLFF. CDR3 nucleotide sequence: TGCGCCAGCAGCCCGGGGGGAGCTAATGAAAAACTGTTTTTT.

This chain links TRBV7-8 with TRBJ1-5; TRBD1 matches at 8 bases. The junction had 9 bases not matched to a gene; V was cut back by 7 bases and J by 1 base. The germline V gene encodes CDR1 SGHVS and CDR2 FQNEAQ. The CDR3 has 16 residues. The CDR3 sequence: CASIPDRVRSNQPQHF. CDR3 DNA: TGTGCCAGCATCCCGGACAGGGTGAGGAGCAATCAGCCCCAGCATTTT.

This clone was found once. The rearrangement links TRBV5-1 to TRBJ2-7; tentative D call: TRBD1 (6 bases). This CDR3 contains 14 residues. Per the germline V gene, CDR1 is SGHRS and CDR2 is YFSETQ. V lost 3 bases and J lost 3, with 13 bases in between. CDR3: CASSSQGRDYEQYF. The CDR3 DNA reads as TGCGCCAGCAGCTCACAGGGTCGGGACTACGAGCAGTACTTC. The whole variable domain, filled in from reference TRBV5-1 and TRBJ2-7, reads KAGVTQTPRYLIKTRGQQVTLSCSPISGHRSVSWYQQTPGQGLQFLFEYFSETQRNKGNFPGRFSGRQFSNSRSEMNVSTLELGDSALYLCASSSQGRDYEQYFGPGTRLTVT.

The CDR3 loop reads CASSKRQGNTDTQYF. The CDR3 bases are TGTGCCAGTAGTAAACGACAGGGGAACACAGATACGCAGTATTTT. J is TRBJ2-3 and V is TRBV19, with 8 bases lining up with TRBD1. Trimming took 4 bases from V and 2 from J; bases not matched to a gene: 5. Germline loops: CDR1 LNHDA, CDR2 SQIVND (reference sequence). This CDR3 contains 15 residues.